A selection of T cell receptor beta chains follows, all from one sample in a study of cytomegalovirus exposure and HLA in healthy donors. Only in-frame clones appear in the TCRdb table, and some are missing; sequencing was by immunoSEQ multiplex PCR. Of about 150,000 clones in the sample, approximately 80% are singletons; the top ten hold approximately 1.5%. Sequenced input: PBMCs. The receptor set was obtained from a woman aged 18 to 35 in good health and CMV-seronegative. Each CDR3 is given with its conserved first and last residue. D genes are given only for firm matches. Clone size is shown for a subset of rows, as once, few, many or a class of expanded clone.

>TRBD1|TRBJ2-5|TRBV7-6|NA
TGTGCCAGCAGCTTTACAGGGGGCGAAGAGACCCAGTACTTC
CASSFTGGEETQYF
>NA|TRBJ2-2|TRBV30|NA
TGTGCCTGGAGCGGATTAGGGGAAGCCGGGGAGCTGTTTTTT
CAWSGLGEAGELFF
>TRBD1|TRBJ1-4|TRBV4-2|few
TGTGCCAGCAGCCAAGATCGAGGACAGGGGTACGAAAAACTGTTTTTT
CASSQDRGQGYEKLFF
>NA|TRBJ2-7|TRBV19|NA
TGTGCCAGTAGTAACACGGGTTTCGACTACGAGCAGTACTTC
CASSNTGFDYEQYF
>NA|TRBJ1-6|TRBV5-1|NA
TGCGCCAGCAGCTTAGAAGGGGATAATTCACCCCTCCACTTT
CASSLEGDNSPLHF
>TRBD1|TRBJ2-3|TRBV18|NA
TGTGCCAGCTTGCCGGGACAGGGAAACACAGATACGCAGTATTTT
CASLPGQGNTDTQYF
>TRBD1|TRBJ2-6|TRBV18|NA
TGTGCCAGCTCACCGAAACAGGGGGCTGGGGCCAACGTCCTGACTTTC
CASSPKQGAGANVLTF
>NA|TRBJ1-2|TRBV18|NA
TGTGCCAGCTCACCTTCCCGACAGGTGAACTATGGCTACACCTTC
CASSPSRQVNYGYTF
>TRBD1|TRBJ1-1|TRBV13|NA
TGTGCCAGCATCCGACAGGGGTGGAATAGTCTGAACACTGAAGCTTTCTTT
CASIRQGWNSLNTEAFF
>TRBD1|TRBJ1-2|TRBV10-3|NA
TGTGCCATCAGGGACGACAGGGGCAGCTATGGCTACACCTTC
CAIRDDRGSYGYTF
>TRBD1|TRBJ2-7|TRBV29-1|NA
TGCAGCGTTGAAGACCCAGGGGGTGAACCCTACGAGCAGTACTTC
CSVEDPGGEPYEQYF
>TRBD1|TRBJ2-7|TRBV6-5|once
TGTGCCAGCAGACACCGGGACAGAAAGGGGGAGCAGTACTTC
CASRHRDRKGEQYF
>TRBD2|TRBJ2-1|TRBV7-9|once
TGTGCCAGCAGCGATCGACTAGCGGGGGGGCCCAGCCATGAGCAGTTCTTC
CASSDRLAGGPSHEQFF
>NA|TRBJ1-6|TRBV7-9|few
TGTGCCAGCAGCTTAGGGGACAAGAATAATTCACCCCTCCACTTT
CASSLGDKNNSPLHF
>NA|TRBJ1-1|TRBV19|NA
TGTGCCAGTGTTAAGAACACTGAAGCTTTCTTT
CASVKNTEAFF
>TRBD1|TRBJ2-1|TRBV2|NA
TGTGCCAGCGGAGGACAGGGCTCCTACAATGAGCAGTTCTTC
CASGGQGSYNEQFF
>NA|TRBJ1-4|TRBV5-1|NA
TGCGCCAGCAGCTTGGCCGGGGGGGGCTACAATAATGAAAAACTGTTTTTT
CASSLAGGGYNNEKLFF
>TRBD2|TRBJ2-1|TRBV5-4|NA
TGTGCCAGCAGCTTGGCCGGGCGGGGGGGCCGGAGCAATGAGCAGTTCTTC
CASSLAGRGGRSNEQFF
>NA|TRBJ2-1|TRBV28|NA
TGTGCCAGCAGCCACCGGGACTCCACCTACAATGAGCAGTTCTTC
CASSHRDSTYNEQFF
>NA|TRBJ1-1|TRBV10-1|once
TGCGCCAGCAGCGATCGGGATATCTACATGAACACTGAAGCTTTCTTT
CASSDRDIYMNTEAFF
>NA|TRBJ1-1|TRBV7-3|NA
TGTGCCAGCAGCTTAGGTCAGGGCGGAAGCACTGAAGCTTTCTTT
CASSLGQGGSTEAFF
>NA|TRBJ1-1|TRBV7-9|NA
TGTGCCAGCAGCTTTAGGTCCGTCGAGGTAGCTTTCTTT
CASSFRSVEVAFF
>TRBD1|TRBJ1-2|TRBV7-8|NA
TGTGCCAGCAGCTATAACAGGGGACTGGATGGCTACACCTTC
CASSYNRGLDGYTF
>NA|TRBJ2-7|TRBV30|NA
TGTGCCTGGAGCGCTAGCTTACAGAGGAACGAGCAGTACTTC
CAWSASLQRNEQYF
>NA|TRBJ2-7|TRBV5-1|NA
TGCGCCAGCAGCATCCGGACAGCCAGGCCCCTCGAGCAGTACTTC
CASSIRTARPLEQYF
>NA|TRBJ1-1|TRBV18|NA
TGTGCCAGCTCACCCTCCCAGCGTATGAACACTGAAGCTTTCTTT
CASSPSQRMNTEAFF
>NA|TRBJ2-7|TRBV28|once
TGTGCCAGCAGGGCCGGGTATGCACCATACGAGCAGTACTTC
CASRAGYAPYEQYF
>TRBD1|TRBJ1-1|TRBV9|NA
TGTGCCAGCAGCCCAGGGACAGGGGGCATGAACACTGAAGCTTTCTTT
CASSPGTGGMNTEAFF
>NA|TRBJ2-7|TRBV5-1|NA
TGCGCCAGCAGCTTGGATGCCAATGGACTATACGAGCAGTACTTC
CASSLDANGLYEQYF
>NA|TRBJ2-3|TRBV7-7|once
TGTGCCAGCAGCTTATCACACCAAAACACAGATACGCAGTATTTT
CASSLSHQNTDTQYF
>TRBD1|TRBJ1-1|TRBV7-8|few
TGTGCCAGCAGCTCCGCCCGGACAGGGAACACTGAAGCTTTCTTT
CASSSARTGNTEAFF
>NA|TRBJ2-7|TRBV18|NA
TGTGCCAGCGAAAGCCCGGGACATAACTACGAGCAGTACTTC
CASESPGHNYEQYF
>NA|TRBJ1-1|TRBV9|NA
TGTGCCAGCAGCGTAGGACACATGAACACTGAAGCTTTCTTT
CASSVGHMNTEAFF
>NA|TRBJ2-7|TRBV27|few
TGTGCCAGCAGTTTCGGCTACGAGCAGTACTTC
CASSFGYEQYF
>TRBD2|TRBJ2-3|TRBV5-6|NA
TGTGCCAGCAGCTTGGCTGGACTAGTTGATACGCAGTATTTT
CASSLAGLVDTQYF
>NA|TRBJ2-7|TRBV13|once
TGTGCCAGCAGCCCCGGGGTTCAGGCGGGCGAGCAGTACTTC
CASSPGVQAGEQYF
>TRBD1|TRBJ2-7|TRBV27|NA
TGTGCCAGCAGTTTCTTGACAGGGGGTCTACCCTACGAGCAGTACTTC
CASSFLTGGLPYEQYF